This T cell receptor (beta chain) is drawn from a study of circulating and synovial CD4+ cells in juvenile arthritis. This clone was counted once. Germline values: CDR1 SSHAT, CDR2 FNYEAQ (reference sequence). V lost 5 bases and J lost 4, with 13 bases in between. This CDR3 is 14 amino acids long. The assay was immunoSEQ multiplex PCR, and TCRdb's table has in-frame clones only and misses some. The data show around 31,000 clones, around 95% seen once. This TCR was sampled from a human donor with juvenile idiopathic arthritis. The sequenced sample consisted of CD4+ T cells from blood. This chain links TRBV7-7 with TRBJ2-3; D is unclear. The CDR3 region has the DNA TGTGCCAGCAGCCCTTTATATCAGGCAGATACGCAGTATTTT. Protein product: CASSPLYQADTQYF.